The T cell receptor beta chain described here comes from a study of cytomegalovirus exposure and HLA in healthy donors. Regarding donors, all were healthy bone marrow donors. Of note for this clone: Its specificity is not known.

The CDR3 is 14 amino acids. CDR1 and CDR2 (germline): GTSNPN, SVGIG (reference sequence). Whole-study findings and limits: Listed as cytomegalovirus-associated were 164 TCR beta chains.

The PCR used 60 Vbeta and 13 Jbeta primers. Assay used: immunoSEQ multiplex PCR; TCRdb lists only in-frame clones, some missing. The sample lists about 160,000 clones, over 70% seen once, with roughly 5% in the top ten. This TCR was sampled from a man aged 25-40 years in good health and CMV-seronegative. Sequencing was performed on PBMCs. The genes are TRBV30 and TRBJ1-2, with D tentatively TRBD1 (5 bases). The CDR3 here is CASIIQAGAYGYTF. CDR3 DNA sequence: TGTGCATCGATTATCCAGGCTGGGGCTTATGGCTACACCTTC.